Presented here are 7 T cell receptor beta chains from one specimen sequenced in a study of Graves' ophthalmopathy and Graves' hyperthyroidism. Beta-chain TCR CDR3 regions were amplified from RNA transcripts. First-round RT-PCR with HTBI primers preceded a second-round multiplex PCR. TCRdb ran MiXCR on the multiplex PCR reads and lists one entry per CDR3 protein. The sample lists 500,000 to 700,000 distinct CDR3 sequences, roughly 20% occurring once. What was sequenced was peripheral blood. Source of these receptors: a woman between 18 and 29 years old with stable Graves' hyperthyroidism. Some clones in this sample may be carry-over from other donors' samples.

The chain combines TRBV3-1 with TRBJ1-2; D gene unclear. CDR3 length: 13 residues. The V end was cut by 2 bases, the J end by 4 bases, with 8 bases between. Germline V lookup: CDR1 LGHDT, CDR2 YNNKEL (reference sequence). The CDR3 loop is CASSQWDAYGYTF. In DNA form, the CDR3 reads TGTGCCAGCAGCCAATGGGATGCCTATGGCTACACCTTC. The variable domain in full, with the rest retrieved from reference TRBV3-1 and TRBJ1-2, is DTAVSQTPKYLVTQMGNDKSIKCEQNLGHDTMYWYKQDSKKFLKIMFSYNNKELIINETVPNRFSPKSPDKAHLNLHINSLELGDSAVYFCASSQWDAYGYTFGSGTRLTVV.

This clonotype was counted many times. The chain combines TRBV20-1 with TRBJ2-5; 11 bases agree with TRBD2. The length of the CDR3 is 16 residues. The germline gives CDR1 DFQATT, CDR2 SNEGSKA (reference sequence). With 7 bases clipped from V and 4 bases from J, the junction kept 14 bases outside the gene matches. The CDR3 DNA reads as TGCAGTGGCCCTCCGGTACTAGCGGGAGAAGGAGAGACCCAGTACTTC. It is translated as CSGPPVLAGEGETQYF.

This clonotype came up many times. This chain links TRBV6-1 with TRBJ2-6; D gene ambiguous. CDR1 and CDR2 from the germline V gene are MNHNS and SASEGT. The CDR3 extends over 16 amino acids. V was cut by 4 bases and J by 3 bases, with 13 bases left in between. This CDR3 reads CASSAALLGGANVLTF. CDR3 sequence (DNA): TGTGCCAGCAGTGCAGCCCTCCTCGGTGGGGCCAACGTCCTGACTTTC.

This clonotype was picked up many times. This chain's CDR3 is CASSDRSGAQPQHF. The CDR3 DNA sequence: TGTGCCAGCAGTGATCGGTCAGGGGCTCAGCCCCAGCATTTT. The J gene is TRBJ1-5, the V gene TRBV2, with D possibly being TRBD1 (6 bases). The length of the CDR3 is 14 residues. V dropped 3 bases and J dropped 6 bases, with 12 bases sitting between them. From germline, CDR1 is SNHLY and CDR2 FYNNEI.

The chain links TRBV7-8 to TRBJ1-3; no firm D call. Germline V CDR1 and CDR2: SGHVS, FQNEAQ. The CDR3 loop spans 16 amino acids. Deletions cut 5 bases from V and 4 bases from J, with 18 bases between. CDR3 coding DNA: TGTGCCAGCAGCCCTCAGCCCCCCGGGTCGGGAAACACCATATATTTT. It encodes CASSPQPPGSGNTIYF.

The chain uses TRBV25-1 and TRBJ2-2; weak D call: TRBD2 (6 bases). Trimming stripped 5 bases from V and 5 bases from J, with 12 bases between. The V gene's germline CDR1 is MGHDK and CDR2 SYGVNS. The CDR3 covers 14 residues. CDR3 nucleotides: TGTGCCAGCAGTCGATCGGCGGGAACCGGGGAGCTGTTTTTT. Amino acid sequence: CASSRSAGTGELFF.

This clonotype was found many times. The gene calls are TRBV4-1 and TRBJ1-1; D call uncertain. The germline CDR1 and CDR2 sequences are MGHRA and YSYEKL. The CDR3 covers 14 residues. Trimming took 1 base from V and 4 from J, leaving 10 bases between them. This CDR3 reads CASSQVLGPTEAFF. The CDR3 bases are TGCGCCAGCAGCCAAGTATTAGGTCCCACTGAAGCTTTCTTT.